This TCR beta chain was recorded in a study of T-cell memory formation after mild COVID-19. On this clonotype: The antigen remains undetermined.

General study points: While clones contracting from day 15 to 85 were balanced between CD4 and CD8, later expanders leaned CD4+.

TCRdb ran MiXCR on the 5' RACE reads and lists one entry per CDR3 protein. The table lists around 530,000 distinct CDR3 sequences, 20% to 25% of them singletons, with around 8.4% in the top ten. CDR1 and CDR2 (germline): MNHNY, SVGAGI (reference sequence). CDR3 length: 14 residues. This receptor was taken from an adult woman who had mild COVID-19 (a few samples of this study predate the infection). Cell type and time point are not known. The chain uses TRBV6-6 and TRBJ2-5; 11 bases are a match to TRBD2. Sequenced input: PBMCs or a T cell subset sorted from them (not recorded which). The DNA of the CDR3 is TGTGCAGGGGGGACTAGCGGATTCCAAGAGACCCAGTACTTC. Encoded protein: CAGGTSGFQETQYF.